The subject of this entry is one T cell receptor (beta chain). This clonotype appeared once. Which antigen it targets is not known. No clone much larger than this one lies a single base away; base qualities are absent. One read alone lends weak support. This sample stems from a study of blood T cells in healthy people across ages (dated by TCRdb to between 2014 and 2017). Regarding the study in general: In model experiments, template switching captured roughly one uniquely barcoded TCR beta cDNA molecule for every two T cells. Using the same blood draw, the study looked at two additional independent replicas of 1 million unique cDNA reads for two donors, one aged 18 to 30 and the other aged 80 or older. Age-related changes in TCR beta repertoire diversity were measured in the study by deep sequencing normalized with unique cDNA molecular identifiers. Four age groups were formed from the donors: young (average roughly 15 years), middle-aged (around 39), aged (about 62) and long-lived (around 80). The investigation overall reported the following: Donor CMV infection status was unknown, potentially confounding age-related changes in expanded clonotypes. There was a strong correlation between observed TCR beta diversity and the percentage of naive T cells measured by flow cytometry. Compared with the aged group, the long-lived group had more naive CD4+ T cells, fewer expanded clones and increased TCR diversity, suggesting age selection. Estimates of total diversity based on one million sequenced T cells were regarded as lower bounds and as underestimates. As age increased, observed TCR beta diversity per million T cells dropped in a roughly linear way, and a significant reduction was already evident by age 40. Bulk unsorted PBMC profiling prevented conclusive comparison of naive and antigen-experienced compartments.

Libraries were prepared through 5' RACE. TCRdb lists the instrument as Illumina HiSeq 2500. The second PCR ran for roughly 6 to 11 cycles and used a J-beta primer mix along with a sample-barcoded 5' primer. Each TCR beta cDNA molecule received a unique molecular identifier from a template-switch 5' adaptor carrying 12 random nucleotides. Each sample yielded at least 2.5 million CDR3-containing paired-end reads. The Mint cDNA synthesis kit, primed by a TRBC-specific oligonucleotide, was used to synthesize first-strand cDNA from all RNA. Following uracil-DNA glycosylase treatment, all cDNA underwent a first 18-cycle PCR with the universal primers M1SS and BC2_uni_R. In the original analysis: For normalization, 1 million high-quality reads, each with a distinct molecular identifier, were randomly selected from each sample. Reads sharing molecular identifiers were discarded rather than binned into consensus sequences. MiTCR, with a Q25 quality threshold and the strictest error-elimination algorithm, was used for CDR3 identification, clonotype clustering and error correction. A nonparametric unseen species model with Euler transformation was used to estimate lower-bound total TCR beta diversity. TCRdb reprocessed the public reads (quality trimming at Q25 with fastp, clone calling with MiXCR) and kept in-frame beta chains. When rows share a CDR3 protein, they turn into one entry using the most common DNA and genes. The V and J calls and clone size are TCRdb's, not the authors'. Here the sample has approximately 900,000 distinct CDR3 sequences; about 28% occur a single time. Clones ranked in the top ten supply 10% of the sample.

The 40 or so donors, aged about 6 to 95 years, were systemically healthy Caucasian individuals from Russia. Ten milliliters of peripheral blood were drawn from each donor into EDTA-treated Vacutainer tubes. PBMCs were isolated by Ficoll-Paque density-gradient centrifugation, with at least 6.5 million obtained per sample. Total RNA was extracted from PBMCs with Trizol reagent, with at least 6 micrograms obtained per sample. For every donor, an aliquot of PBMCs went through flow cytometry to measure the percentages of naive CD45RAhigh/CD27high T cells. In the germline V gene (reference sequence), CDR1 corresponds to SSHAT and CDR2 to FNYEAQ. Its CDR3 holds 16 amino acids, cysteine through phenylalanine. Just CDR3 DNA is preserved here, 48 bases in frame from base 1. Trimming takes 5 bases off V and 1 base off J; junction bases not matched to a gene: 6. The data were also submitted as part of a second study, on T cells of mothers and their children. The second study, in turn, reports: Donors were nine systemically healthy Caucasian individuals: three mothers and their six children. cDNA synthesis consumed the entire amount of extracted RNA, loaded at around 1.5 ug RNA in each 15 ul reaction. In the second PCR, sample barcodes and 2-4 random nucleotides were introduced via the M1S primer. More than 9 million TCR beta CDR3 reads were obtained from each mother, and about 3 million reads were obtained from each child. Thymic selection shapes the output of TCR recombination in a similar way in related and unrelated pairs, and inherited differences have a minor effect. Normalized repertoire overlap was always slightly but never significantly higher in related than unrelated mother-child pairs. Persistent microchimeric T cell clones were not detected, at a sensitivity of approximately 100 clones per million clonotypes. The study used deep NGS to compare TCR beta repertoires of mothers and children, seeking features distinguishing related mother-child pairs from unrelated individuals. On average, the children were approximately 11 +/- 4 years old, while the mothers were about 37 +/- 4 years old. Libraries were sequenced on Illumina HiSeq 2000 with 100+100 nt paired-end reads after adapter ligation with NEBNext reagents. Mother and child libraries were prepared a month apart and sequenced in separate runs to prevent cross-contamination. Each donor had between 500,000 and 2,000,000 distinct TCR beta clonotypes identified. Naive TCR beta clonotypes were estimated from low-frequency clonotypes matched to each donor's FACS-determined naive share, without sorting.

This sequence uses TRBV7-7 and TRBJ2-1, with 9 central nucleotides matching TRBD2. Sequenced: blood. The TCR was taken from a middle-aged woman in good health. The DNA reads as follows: TGTGCCAGCAGCCCGCGGGAGGGGCCTTCCTACAATGAGCAGTTCTTC. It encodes CASSPREGPSYNEQFF. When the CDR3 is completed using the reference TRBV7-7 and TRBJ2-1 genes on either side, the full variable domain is GAGVSQSPRYKVTKRGQDVTLRCDPISSHATLYWYQQALGQGPEFLTYFNYEAQPDKSGLPSDRFSAERPEGSISTLTIQRTEQRDSAMYRCASSPREGPSYNEQFFGPGTRLTVL.